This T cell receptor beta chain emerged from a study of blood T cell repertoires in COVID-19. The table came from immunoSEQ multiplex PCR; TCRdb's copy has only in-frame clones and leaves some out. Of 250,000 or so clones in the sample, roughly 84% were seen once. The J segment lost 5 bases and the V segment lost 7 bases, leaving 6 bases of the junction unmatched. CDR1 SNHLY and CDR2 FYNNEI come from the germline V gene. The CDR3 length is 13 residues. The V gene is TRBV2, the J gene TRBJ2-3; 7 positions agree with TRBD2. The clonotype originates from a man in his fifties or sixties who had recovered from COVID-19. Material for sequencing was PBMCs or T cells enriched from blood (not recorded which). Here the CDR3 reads CASTGGTLDTQYF. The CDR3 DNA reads TGTGCCAGCACGGGGGGTACGTTAGATACGCAGTATTTT.